This T cell receptor beta chain was found in a study of T cell responses to AZD1222 COVID-19 vaccine. Assay: immunoSEQ multiplex PCR; the TCRdb copy retains only in-frame clones and omits some. The table has roughly 100,000 clones, 82% seen once. V lost 0 bases to trimming and J lost 12 bases, with 13 bases between them. Germline loops: CDR1 SGHRS, CDR2 YFSETQ. The CDR3 runs to 14 residues. The TCR comes from an adult in good health. This chain connects TRBV5-1 to TRBJ1-6, with unresolved D. Material: peripheral blood, obtained on day 0 of AZD1222 vaccination. CDR3: CASSLDPGNEPLHF. The CDR3 nucleotides read TGCGCCAGCAGCTTGGATCCGGGTAACGAACCCCTCCACTTT.